This note documents a single T cell receptor beta chain sequence. What antigen it recognizes has not been identified. The input lacks base qualities; no much larger clone sits a single base away. The CDR3 numbers 14 residues from cysteine through phenylalanine. CDR3 DNA only is kept here, 42 bases in frame from base 1. From the germline V gene, CDR1 is SGHTA and CDR2 is FQGNSA. V loses 6 bases of germline sequence and J loses 1 base, and the interval between the two ends is 13 bases. This sample is drawn from a study of prognosis after radiotherapy for stage I lung cancer (dated by TCRdb to 2020 to 2022). With regard to the full study: Between April 2018 and early 2019, over 15 patients with stage I NSCLC were enrolled in Nanjing, China. In every patient, SBRT was given without any concurrent therapy. Peripheral blood TCR beta repertoires were profiled in stage I NSCLC patients before and after stereotactic body radiotherapy, and the study then linked these repertoires to distant failure. All patients were regarded as medically inoperable, because of comorbidities in over 10 patients and refusal of surgery in several patients. After SBRT, distant metastases developed in about 20% of the 19 patients at a median of 7 months, while the remaining 15 patients had no significant progression. Stage I lung tumors that were newly diagnosed and primary were found in approximately 15 patients, while about five patients had oligometastatic NSCLC after surgical resection of the primary tumor. The cohort comprised more than 10 men and five or six women with a median age of almost 75 years, ranging from roughly 53 to 84 years. A total of about 40 blood samples from around 19 patients were sequenced, with one sample obtained before and one obtained after SBRT for each patient. About a dozen patients had adenocarcinoma and several had squamous cell carcinoma as the tumor histology. SBRT was delivered in 3 to 5 fractions with a biologically effective dose of at least 100 Gy, and image-guided IMRT or VMAT was used for delivery. Study-wide conclusions, independent of this receptor: After SBRT, the count of unique TCR clones dropped from a median of approximately 10,000 beforehand to about 6,800 afterward (Wilcoxon paired P=0.011). Post-SBRT Shannon entropy and its change from baseline were lower in patients who developed distant metastases; baseline Shannon entropy was not associated with metastases. All reported P values were unadjusted for multiple comparisons. The study was limited by the small cohort and short follow-up, and independent validation of the study findings is required. Whether the expanded TCR clones were tumor-specific was not determined. TRBV and TRBJ usage frequencies reportedly varied with metastasis status, involving two V genes at baseline and ten or so V and two J genes after SBRT.

The TCR beta CDR3 region was amplified from genomic DNA by two rounds of multiplex PCR. In the first PCR round, primers specific to each TRBV and TRBJ gene were used, and the primer sequences were filed in Chinese patent CN105087789A. Universal primers were used in the second PCR round. The Roche High Pure PCR Template Preparation Kit was used to extract genomic DNA from the frozen PBMCs. An Illumina HiSeq 3000 was used to sequence the libraries paired-end with 151 bp reads. The authors' pipeline ran thus. CutAdapt was used to remove raw reads lacking the multiplex PCR primer sequences. Using PEAR, the high-quality paired reads were merged into contigs. TRB V, D and J gene segments were assigned to each contig with MiXCR by alignment to reference sequences. To remove sequencing errors, CDR3 sequences were clustered according to base quality and sequence similarity. Diversity was measured as Shannon entropy normalized by the natural log of productive TCR sequence number. Clonality was defined as one minus Shannon entropy divided by the natural log of the number of unique clonotypes. Progression-free survival cut-offs for repertoire metrics were chosen using the Youden index of ROC curves, with analyses run in R 3.5.3. The public reads were reanalyzed by TCRdb: fastp trimming at Q25, MiXCR alignment, in-frame beta chains only. Duplicate CDR3 protein sequences are folded into a single record with the most common DNA and genes. In this record, the V and J calls reflect TCRdb's handling and not the investigators' own analysis. The sample data list around 25,000 distinct CDR3 sequences, and under 40% of these were observed just once. Roughly 60% of the sample comes from the top ten.

A history of other malignancies or of prior chemotherapy or radiotherapy was absent in all patients, and node-negative disease was shown on CT and PET/CT in all patients. At each of two time points, about 6.1 milliliters of peripheral venous blood were collected into EDTA tubes. PBMCs were isolated by Ficoll-Paque Plus density-gradient centrifugation. Immediately after collection, samples were stored at -80 degrees C until analysis. Here the sequenced sample was PBMCs, taken before or after stereotactic body radiation therapy (not recorded which). The clonotype was recovered from a donor at least 50 years old with non-small cell lung cancer. The rearrangement combines TRBV7-2 with TRBJ2-7, with TRBD1 as a weak D call on 6 bases. The CDR3 amino acid sequence is: CASRIRGSSYEQYF. The nucleotide sequence reads TGTGCCAGCAGGATCAGGGGCTCTTCCTACGAGCAGTACTTC.